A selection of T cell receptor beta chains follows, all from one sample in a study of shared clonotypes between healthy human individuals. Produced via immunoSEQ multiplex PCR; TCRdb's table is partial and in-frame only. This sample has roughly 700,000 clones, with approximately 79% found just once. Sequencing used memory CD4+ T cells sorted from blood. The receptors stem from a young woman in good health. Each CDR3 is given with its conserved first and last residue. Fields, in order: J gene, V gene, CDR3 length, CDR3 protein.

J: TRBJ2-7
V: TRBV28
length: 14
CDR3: CASSLTSRTYEQYF

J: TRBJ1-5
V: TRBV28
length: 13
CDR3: CASSIQTGFAQHF

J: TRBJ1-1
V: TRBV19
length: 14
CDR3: CASTRQGMNTEAFF

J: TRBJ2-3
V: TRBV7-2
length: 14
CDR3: CASSLGRGADTQYF

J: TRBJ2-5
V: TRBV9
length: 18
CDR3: CASSPGVRSGARGETQYF

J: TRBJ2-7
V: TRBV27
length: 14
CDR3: CASSLSRLTYEQYF

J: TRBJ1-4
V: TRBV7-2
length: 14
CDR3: CASSLSDLNEKLFF

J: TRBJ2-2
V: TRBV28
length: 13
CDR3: CASSLTASGELFF

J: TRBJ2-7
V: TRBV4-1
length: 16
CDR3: CASSQEGIERASEQYF

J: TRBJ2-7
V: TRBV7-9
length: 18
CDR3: CASSLGTSGRGESYEQYF

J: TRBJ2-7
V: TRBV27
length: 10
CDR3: CASNAYEQYF

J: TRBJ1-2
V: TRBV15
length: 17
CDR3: CATSTGTGSLGLYGYTF

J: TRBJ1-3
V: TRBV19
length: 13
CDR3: CASDRGPGNTIYF

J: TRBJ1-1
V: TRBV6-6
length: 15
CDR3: CASRATTGTGPEAFF

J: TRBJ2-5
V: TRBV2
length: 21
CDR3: CASTKRRGQGSLFSYQETQYF

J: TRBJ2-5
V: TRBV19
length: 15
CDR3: CASSISGGAPETQYF

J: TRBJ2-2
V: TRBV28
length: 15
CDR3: CASSLPGADPGELFF

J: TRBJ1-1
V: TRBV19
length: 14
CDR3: CASSMRALGSEAFF

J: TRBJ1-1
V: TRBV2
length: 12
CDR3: CASSWRNTEAFF

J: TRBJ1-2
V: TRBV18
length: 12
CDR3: CASSGIGQVYTF

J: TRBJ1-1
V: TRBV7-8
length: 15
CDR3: CASSSPQGLNTEAFF

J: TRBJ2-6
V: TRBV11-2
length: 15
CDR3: CASSHLGSGANVLTF

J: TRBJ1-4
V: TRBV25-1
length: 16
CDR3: CASSDANSYPGEKLFF

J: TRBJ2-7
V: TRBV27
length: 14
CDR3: CASSSGLAPYEQYF

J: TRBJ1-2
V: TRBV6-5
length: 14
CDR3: CASSRDGTGRSYTF

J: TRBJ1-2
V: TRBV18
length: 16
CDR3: CASSPPGGPTNYGYTF

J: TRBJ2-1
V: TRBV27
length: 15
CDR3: CASSLGAGVRDEQFF

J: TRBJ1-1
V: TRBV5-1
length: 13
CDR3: CASSSRENTEAFF

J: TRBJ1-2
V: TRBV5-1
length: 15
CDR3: CASSLALGPLYGYTF

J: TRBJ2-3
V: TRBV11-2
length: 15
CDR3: CASSPSLAGRDTQYF

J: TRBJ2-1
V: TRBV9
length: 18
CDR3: CASSVAGGTGASYNEQFF

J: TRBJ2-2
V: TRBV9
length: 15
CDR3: CASSVVQSNTGELFF

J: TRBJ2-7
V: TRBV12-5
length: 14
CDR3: CASAPRGSLYEQYF

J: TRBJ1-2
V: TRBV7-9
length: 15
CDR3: CASSSGQGVGYGYTF

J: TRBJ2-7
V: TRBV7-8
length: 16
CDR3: CASSLERAGVPYEQYF

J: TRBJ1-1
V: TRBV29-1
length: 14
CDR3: CSVGQKGSNTEAFF

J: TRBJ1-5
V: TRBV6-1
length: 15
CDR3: CASSEWTGVNQPQHF

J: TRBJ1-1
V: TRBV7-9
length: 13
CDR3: CASSPRVVTEAFF

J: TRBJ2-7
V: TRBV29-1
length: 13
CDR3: CSALRGSSYEQYF

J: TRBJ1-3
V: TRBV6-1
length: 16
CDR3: CASSEFRVLSGNTIYF

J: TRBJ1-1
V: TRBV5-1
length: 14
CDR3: CASSSGGGGTEAFF

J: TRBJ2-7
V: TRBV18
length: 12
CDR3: CASSPEPKEQYF

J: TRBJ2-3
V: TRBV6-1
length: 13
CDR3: CASTLSSQDTQYF